The source of this TCR beta chain is a study of cytomegalovirus exposure and HLA in healthy donors. Regarding the study as a whole: A later analysis associated 15,000 to 20,000 TCR beta sequences with HLA alleles at a 0.05 false discovery rate. Generally TCR sequences proved uncommon, though certain public TCRs appeared in numerous donors. With later analysis, a missense DCLRE1C variant became linked to TCR beta V- and J-gene trimming.

Germline assignment: CDR1 SQVTM and CDR2 ANQGSEA. Between the trimmed V and J ends, which lost 7 bases and 7 bases, there was a span of 19 bases. CDR3 length equals 13 residues. PCR was performed using 60 Vbeta and 13 Jbeta primers. Per the original methods: As a later analysis found, there were tens of millions of unique TCR beta chains, of which roughly 11 million were shared. Sequencing used immunoSEQ multiplex PCR; TCRdb keeps in-frame clones, though not all of them. V, J and clone size reflect that table, while D and trimming were determined from the DNA. The sample carries 110,000 or so clones, roughly 70% recorded once. This clone was counted between two and nine times. Its antigen remains unknown.

This chain connects TRBV29-1 to TRBJ1-1; D remains ambiguous. The source material was PBMCs. The receptor was isolated from a man aged 35 to 55 in good health and CMV-seronegative. In nucleotides, the CDR3 is TGCAGCGGATCACCCACCCCTAACGGTGAAGCTTTCTTT. It is translated as CSGSPTPNGEAFF. Supplemented by reference TRBV29-1 and TRBJ1-1, the full variable domain reads SAVISQKPSRDICQRGTSLTIQCQVDSQVTMMFWYRQQPGQSLTLIATANQGSEATYESGFVIDKFPISRPNLTFSTLTVSNMSPEDSSIYLCSGSPTPNGEAFFGQGTRLTVV.